The next 15 T cell receptor beta chains were all read from a single sample in a study of blood T cell repertoires in COVID-19. Profiled with immunoSEQ multiplex PCR; TCRdb holds only in-frame clones, not every one. The repertoire holds 300,000 or so clones, with roughly nine tenths as singletons. Sequenced material: peripheral blood. The source is a young man who had recovered from COVID-19.

This chain connects TRBV5-8 to TRBJ2-5; TRBD1 matches at 8 bases. Trimming removed 2 bases from V and 5 bases from J; junction bases left unmatched: 11. Germline CDR1 reads SGHTS; CDR2 reads YDEGEE. This CDR3 is 16 amino acids long. CDR3: CASSLGQGTSGETQYF. The CDR3 DNA sequence: TGTGCCAGCAGCTTAGGACAGGGCACCTCGGGGGAGACCCAGTACTTC.

V is TRBV29-1 and J is TRBJ2-2, with TRBD2 as a possible D gene (6 bases). Trimming took off 5 bases at V and 6 bases at J, with 13 bases between the two ends. This CDR3 has 13 amino acids. Germline V gene lookup returns CDR1 SQVTM and CDR2 ANQGSEA. In nucleotides, the CDR3 is TGCAGCGTTTCGGGGGAGGTAGCCGGGGAGCTGTTTTTT. This sequence encodes CSVSGEVAGELFF.

The genes are TRBV4-1 and TRBJ1-1; 7 bases are shared with TRBD1. With V trimmed by 0 bases and J by 1 base, 5 bases remained unmatched. CDR1 is MGHRA, CDR2 YSYEKL, per germline. The length of the CDR3 is 16 residues. CDR3 in DNA: TGCGCCAGCAGCCAAGAAGGGGCAGGGGGGAACACTGAAGCTTTCTTT. This sequence encodes CASSQEGAGGNTEAFF.

This clone was picked up a small number of times. The rearrangement uses TRBV2 and TRBJ1-5; unclear D gene. Deletions cut 5 bases from V and 1 base from J, with 6 bases between. CDR1 SNHLY and CDR2 FYNNEI come from the germline V gene. CDR3 length: 13 residues. The CDR3 coding sequence is TGTGCCAGCAGTCGGGGAAGCAATCAGCCCCAGCATTTT. Translated: CASSRGSNQPQHF.

The chain employs TRBV2 and TRBJ1-2, with a weak D call TRBD1 (6 bases). The CDR3 is made up of 13 amino acids. Germline CDR1 SNHLY, CDR2 FYNNEI. The V end was cut by 6 bases, the J end by 12 bases, with 20 bases between. The CDR3: CASRGPTLQGDTF. CDR3 bases: TGTGCCAGCAGGGGACCGACCCTACAGGGAGACACCTTC.

The chain joins TRBV11-2 to TRBJ1-1; D might be TRBD1 (6 bases). V was cut by 1 base and J by 7 bases, with 16 bases left in between. The CDR3 sequence is 15 residues long. Germline assignment: CDR1 SGHAT and CDR2 FQNNGV. CDR3: CASSLAGRGRDEAFF. The CDR3 region has the DNA TGTGCCAGCAGCTTAGCGGGCAGGGGAAGGGATGAAGCTTTCTTT.

The chain combines TRBV4-1 with TRBJ1-6, with TRBD1 matching 10 bases. The CDR3 loop spans 18 amino acids. V was pared by 1 base and J by 10 bases, with 13 bases of the junction left unmatched. CDR1 is MGHRA, CDR2 YSYEKL, per germline. CDR3 residues: CASSQAGRDRGSGSPLHF. DNA of the CDR3: TGCGCCAGCAGCCAAGCCGGCCGGGACAGGGGATCAGGATCACCCCTCCACTTT.

This rearrangement joins TRBV29-1 to TRBJ2-5, with D perhaps matching TRBD2 (6 bases). V was trimmed by 3 bases and J by 3 bases, leaving 11 bases between them. The CDR3 is 13 amino acids. Germline V lookup: CDR1 SQVTM, CDR2 ANQGSEA. The DNA of the CDR3 is TGCAGCGTTGACCCGCGGGGTGAAGAGACCCAGTACTTC. It codes for CSVDPRGEETQYF.

Here the CDR3 reads CASSLVQGRNSPLHF. CDR3 in DNA: TGTGCCAGCAGCTTAGTTCAGGGGCGTAATTCACCCCTCCACTTT. This chain uses TRBV11-2 with TRBJ1-6; D perhaps matches TRBD1 (6 bases). V was trimmed by 1 base and J by 6 bases, leaving 10 bases between them. This CDR3 is 15 amino acids long. Germline V gene lookup returns CDR1 SGHAT and CDR2 FQNNGV.

The sample holds a few counts of this clone. The chain has TRBV10-3 and TRBJ1-6, with D maybe TRBD1 (5 bases). Germline values: CDR1 ENHRY, CDR2 SYGVKD. This CDR3 has 14 amino acids. The V gene lost 6 bases and the J gene lost 5 bases, with 11 bases spanning the gap. The CDR3 loop is CAISQGLDNSPLHF. The CDR3 DNA reads TGTGCCATCAGCCAGGGATTGGATAATTCACCCCTCCACTTT.

The chain carries TRBV6-5 and TRBJ1-2; D might be TRBD1 (5 bases). Germline V gene lookup returns CDR1 MNHEY and CDR2 SVGAGI. The CDR3 is 15 amino acids. The V and J ends lost 2 bases and 4 bases respectively, with 14 bases between them. This CDR3 reads CASSYTPTESYGYTF. The CDR3 DNA follows: TGTGCCAGCAGTTACACGCCGACAGAAAGCTATGGCTACACCTTC.

The chain links TRBV7-2 to TRBJ2-7, with 7 bases identical to TRBD1. J lost 5 bases, V lost 4 bases, and 11 bases had no gene match. This CDR3 region has 15 residues. Germline V gene data show CDR1 as SGHTA and CDR2 as FQGNSA. Here the CDR3 reads CASSSPYRGFNEQYF. The CDR3 DNA reads as TGTGCCAGCAGCTCGCCCTACAGGGGATTTAACGAGCAGTACTTC.

This clone was seen a single time. The chain has TRBV7-8 and TRBJ2-2, with TRBD1 matching over 7 bases. This CDR3 comprises 13 residues. Germline loops: CDR1 SGHVS, CDR2 FQNEAQ. V was pared by 8 bases and J by 5 bases, with 5 bases of the junction left unmatched. DNA of the CDR3: TGTGCCAGCGACGGCAGGGGGACCGGGGAGCTGTTTTTT. It codes for CASDGRGTGELFF. The entire variable domain, with the rest obtained from reference TRBV7-8 and TRBJ2-2, is as follows: GAGVSQSPRYKVAKRGQDVALRCDPISGHVSLFWYQQALGQGPEFLTYFQNEAQLDKSGLPSDRFFAERPEGSVSTLKIQRTQQEDSAVYLCASDGRGTGELFFGEGSRLTVL.

This clone was seen only once. The gene calls are TRBV3-1 (or the pseudogene TRBV3-2) and TRBJ2-2; unclear D gene. Germline V gene sequence: CDR1 LGHDT, CDR2 YNNKEL (reference sequence). Deletions cut 4 bases from V and 6 bases from J, with 21 bases between. The CDR3 is 17 amino acids. The CDR3 loop reads CASSRKWLTTLAGELFF. The CDR3 DNA reads as TGTGCCAGCAGCCGGAAATGGTTGACAACCCTGGCCGGGGAGCTGTTTTTT.

This chain joins TRBV6-2 or TRBV6-3 and TRBJ2-2; tentative D call: TRBD1 (6 bases). V lost 0 bases to trimming and J lost 3 bases, with 8 bases between them. The CDR3 contains 15 residues. The germline gives CDR1 MNHEY, CDR2 SVGEGT. The CDR3 nucleotides are TGTGCCAGCAGTTACTCGGCAGGGGACACCGGGGAGCTGTTTTTT. Its protein is CASSYSAGDTGELFF.